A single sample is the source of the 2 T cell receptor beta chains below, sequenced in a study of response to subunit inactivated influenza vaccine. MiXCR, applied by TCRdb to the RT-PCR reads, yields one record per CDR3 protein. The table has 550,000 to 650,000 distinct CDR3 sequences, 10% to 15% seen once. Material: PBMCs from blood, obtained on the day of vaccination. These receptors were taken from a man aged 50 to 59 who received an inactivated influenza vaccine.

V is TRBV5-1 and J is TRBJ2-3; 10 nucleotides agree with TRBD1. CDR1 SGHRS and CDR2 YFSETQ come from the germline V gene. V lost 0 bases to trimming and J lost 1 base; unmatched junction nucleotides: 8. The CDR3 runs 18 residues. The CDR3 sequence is CASSLAGTGEYRTDTQYF. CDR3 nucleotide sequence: TGCGCCAGCAGCTTGGCCGGGACAGGGGAGTATCGCACAGATACGCAGTATTTT. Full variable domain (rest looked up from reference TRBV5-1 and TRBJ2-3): KAGVTQTPRYLIKTRGQQVTLSCSPISGHRSVSWYQQTPGQGLQFLFEYFSETQRNKGNFPGRFSGRQFSNSRSEMNVSTLELGDSALYLCASSLAGTGEYRTDTQYFGPGTRLTVL.

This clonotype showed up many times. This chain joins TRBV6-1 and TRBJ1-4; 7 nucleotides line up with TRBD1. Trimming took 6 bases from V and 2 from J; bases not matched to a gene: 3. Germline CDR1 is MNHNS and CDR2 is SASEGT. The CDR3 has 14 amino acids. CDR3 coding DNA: TGTGCCAGCAGGCCGACAGGGACTAATGAAAAACTGTTTTTT. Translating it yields CASRPTGTNEKLFF.